This T cell receptor beta chain was recorded in a study of blood T cell repertoires in COVID-19. Study-wide context: Acute and convalescent COVID-19 specimens originated in the United States, Italy and Spain.

This CDR3 region has 13 residues. CDR1 and CDR2 from the germline V gene are MNHEY and SVGAGI. With 6 bases removed from V and 7 bases from J, the gap between germline ends came to 13 bases. Authors' data handling: Amplified reference gene primers provided the basis for estimating nucleated cell counts. Method: immunoSEQ multiplex PCR; TCRdb's copy keeps in-frame clones and lacks some. D and trimming come from the DNA, and the V and J calls and clone size come from that table. This repertoire shows some 43,000 clones, roughly 87% found once; its top ten account for about a quarter. The gene calls are TRBV6-5 and TRBJ1-5, with D possibly being TRBD1 (6 bases). The sequenced sample was peripheral blood. The TCR was taken from a woman between 55 and 75 years old with acute or convalescent COVID-19. The CDR3 loop reads CASSLGGGQPQHF. CDR3 bases: TGTGCCAGCAGCCTGGGAGGGGGGCAGCCCCAGCATTTT.